This TCR beta chain came from a study of cytomegalovirus exposure and HLA in healthy donors (dated by TCRdb to 2015 to 2018). For the wider study: An earlier analysis of 587 of the donors reported 250 to 350 Gb of sequence data and 90 million to 120 million unique TCR beta sequences obtained from about 179 million T cells. The study used immunosequencing to profile the T cell repertoires of 670 or so subjects and linked those repertoires to cytomegalovirus serostatus. All discovery cohort repertoires had been generated using a single sequencing platform. Rather than using new phenotypic data, the later analysis identified candidate immune exposures from TCR beta sequences and from how often those sequences occurred across donors. An earlier analysis of approximately 630 of the donors applied high-throughput TCR beta sequencing to assess whether each TCR beta V gene segment acted as functional or pseudogenic. A later genetic analysis used genome-wide SNP genotypes for about 60% of the roughly 670 donors, treating that subset as a discovery cohort. The study was designed to test whether signatures of past pathogen exposure could be identified by cataloging public T cell receptors. Among the roughly 400 genotyped donors, 81% belonged to the genetic ancestry cluster associated with self-reported Caucasian donors. Besides the first cohort of around 670 subjects, a separate validation cohort made up of roughly 130 different subjects was used. Both class I and class II loci were covered by HLA typing, at four-digit resolution. To predict cytomegalovirus infection status, the study combined high-throughput TCR immunosequencing, statistical association of individual TCRs with disease status, and machine learning. About five DR-DQ haplotypes were handled as single units for association and clustering, since linkage in the cohort was strong. A later analysis re-examined previously published TCR beta repertoires from about 670 donors and added high-resolution HLA genotyping to investigate patterns of TCR occurrence. Roughly 300 gigabases of sequencing data and around 87 million unique TCR sequences were included in an early release covering about 620 HLA-typed donors. Among roughly 400 genotyped donors of the cohort, an average of roughly 230,000 unique TCR beta nucleotide sequences was sequenced per donor, of which about 20% were non-productive. Alongside the repertoire data, information on donor age, sex, ethnicity and CMV serostatus was compiled. The number of donors typed differed by locus, with roughly 620-630 for A, B, C, DRB1 and DQB1, more than 500 for DQA1, nearly 610 for DPA1, and roughly 450 for DPB1. The study at large found these results: In a later analysis, several top co-occurrence clusters were reported to appear linked to parvovirus B19, influenza, CMV and Epstein-Barr virus. This cohort had only TCR beta chains sequenced, and the lack of alpha or paired-chain data limited which features could be detected. The study listed 164 TCR beta chains as associated with cytomegalovirus. Assigning TCR associations to individual alleles was difficult when HLA alleles, especially DR and DQ, strongly co-occurred. It was suggested by the authors that the approach could potentially be generalized to other disease states and immunological phenotypes. According to a later genetic analysis, donors in an Asian-associated ancestry cluster had fewer N-insertions in productive TCRs than the approximately 650-donor mean. HLA typing was unavailable for some donors at each locus, so association tests used only the typed subset. A further reported finding was that TCR beta sequences accurately predicted the HLA-A and HLA-B alleles for most subjects in the first cohort. Linkage disequilibrium might explain the correlated functional status among segregating V segments, but an unknown experimental factor could not be ruled out. The earlier analysis of a few hundred of the donors excluded around 17 rarely observed V segments, including chromosome 9 orphons, because counts were too low. The classifier was reported to diagnose cytomegalovirus status with high specificity and sensitivity in both the original cohort and the validation cohort. In a later analysis, TCR association rates were found to vary across HLA loci, with the most associated TCRs seen for DRB1 alleles and the fewest for HLA-C alleles. A group of highly shared sequence variants was considered likely to be a technical artifact of the sequencing pipeline. A later analysis found that most CMV-associated TCR beta chains appeared HLA-restricted, with HLA associations seemingly driven largely by CMV exposure. The 87-base-pair reads could not distinguish some IMGT-functional V segments, including TRBV6-2 and TRBV6-3, so those segments were excluded. Three of the identified cytomegalovirus-associated TCR beta chains were confirmed in vitro to be specific for cytomegalovirus antigens. In a later analysis, HLA-associated TCR beta chains were found to be more clonally expanded and to have lower generation probabilities than equally common non-associated chains. Presence/absence analyses assumed roughly uniform sequencing depth across donors, an assumption that may not hold. In a later analysis, around 17,000 TCR beta sequences were associated with specific HLA alleles at a false discovery rate of 0.05. Immune exposure information for the cohort was limited to CMV serostatus. An association between a missense DCLRE1C variant and V-gene and J-gene trimming of TCR beta chains was found in a later genetic analysis and replicated in an independent cohort. An earlier analysis of around 600 of the donors showed that most TCR beta V segments appeared in productive rearrangements either about 87% or about 30% of the time, which broadly matched IMGT annotations. While some public TCRs were present in many individuals, most TCR sequences turned up only very rarely across donors.

The cohort consisted of hundreds of healthy bone marrow donors. At the time of sampling, all cohort members were nominally healthy, though unrecorded immune exposures were likely present. The donor tested CMV seropositive and was one of the 289 seropositive cohort members. A peripheral blood sample was collected from each donor, and TCR beta sequencing was performed on peripheral blood mononuclear cells. The Qiagen DNeasy Blood Extraction Kit was used to extract genomic DNA from the blood cell samples. Library construction relied on the immunoSEQ multiplex PCR assay. A mixture of 60 forward primers for TCR Vbeta segments and 13 reverse primers for TCR Jbeta segments was used in the multiplex PCR. The CDR3 region of rearranged TCR beta genes was amplified from genomic DNA with a multiplex PCR assay. On the Illumina HiSeq System, the amplified TCR beta libraries were sequenced as 87-base-pair reads. The authors' analysis ran thus. In a later analysis, tens of millions of unique TCR beta chains were counted across the 690 or so repertoires, and approximately 11 million of these chains were shared by at least two donors. To remove PCR and sequencing errors, raw reads were error-corrected and collapsed into unique sequences using a nearest-neighbor algorithm that merged closely related sequences. To assign V, D and J gene segments, CDR3 sequences were aligned to IMGT reference sequences. For a sequence to be retained, a match of at least six nucleotides to both a V gene segment and a J gene segment was required. A rearrangement counted as productive if the CDR3 had no stop codons and remained in frame with V and J, and every other rearrangement counted as non-productive. CDR3 was defined according to IMGT convention as the region running from the second conserved V-encoded cysteine to the conserved J-encoded phenylalanine. The earlier analysis of about 610 of the donors excluded sequences that lacked an unambiguous match to a single V gene segment. In an earlier analysis of roughly 600 of the donors, a V segment was called functional when productive rearrangements were above 56.7%, and segregating when the standard deviation between donors exceeded 5%. To diagnose cytomegalovirus status from the catalog of TCR beta chain sequences, a statistical classification framework was built. In a later analysis, TCR nucleotide sequences were compared against IMGT/GENE-DB human TR gene sequences so that V and J genes could be assigned. In a later analysis, CDR3 sequences and most-parsimonious VDJ recombination scenarios were assigned using the TCRdist pipeline. In a later analysis, each TCR beta chain was defined by its CDR3 amino acid sequence together with its V-gene family, and reads lacking a unique V-gene family were excluded. A later analysis removed 500 to 600 highly shared, low-generation-probability nucleotide sequences to deal with suspected cross-contamination and a sequencing artifact. In a later analysis, a clonal expansion index for each public chain was calculated from normalized within-repertoire ranks of inferred template counts. Generation probabilities in a later analysis came from a VDJ recombination model fitted to out-of-frame rearrangements, and those results were checked against IGoR. A later analysis scored TCR-TCR, TCR-HLA and TCR-CMV co-occurrence with hypergeometric tests, applying a repertoire-size bias correction to TCR pairs. To estimate false discovery rates, a later analysis permuted the HLA or CMV assignments 20 times. A later analysis grouped co-occurring TCRs with DBSCAN, adding TCRdist sequence similarity when clustering within HLA-allele-positive subsets. Repertoires with fewer than 30,000 or more than 120,000 public chains, plus five repertoires with anomalous nucleotide sharing, were excluded from co-occurrence clustering. TCRdb holds this immuneACCESS table with in-frame rearrangements only. Some clones are missing; in checked studies, unresolved V genes explain under half, and the rest has no known cause. The V and J calls and clone size come from that table; D and trimming were worked out from the DNA. The sample yields 170,000 or so clones; roughly 78% were counted once. About 13% of the sample is in the top ten clones.

The V and J ends are trimmed by 4 bases and 8 bases, leaving 12 bases between them. The CDR3, cysteine through phenylalanine, is 12 amino acids long. Only the CDR3 region is kept as DNA, spanning 36 bases read in frame from base 1. For CDR1 and CDR2, the germline V gene (reference sequence) lists SGHKS and YYEKEE. Comments on this clone: What antigen it recognizes has not been identified. Base qualities are not recorded, but no much larger clone differs from it by a single base.

The sample comprised PBMCs. The TCR comes from a woman between 50 and 59 years old in good health and CMV-seropositive. Here the chain combines TRBV5-5 and TRBJ1-1; matching of 5 bases hints at TRBD1 as the D gene. The CDR3 loop reads CASSRGELEAFF. The base sequence is TGTGCCAGCAGCCGGGGGGAGCTCGAAGCTTTCTTT.